This T cell receptor (beta chain) is drawn from a study of CD8+ T cells in alopecia areata. Study-level findings and limits: Uncertain still, given a single nonresponder, is whether baseline CD8+ expansion links to response.

Treatment here: oral pan-JAK inhibitor, 5-10 mg twice daily. Once RNA had been extracted, it was reverse transcribed into cDNA to act as the sequencing template. TCRdb keeps only in-frame clones here, not all; method: immunoSEQ multiplex PCR. The sample lists 100,000 to 150,000 clones; about 61% were seen once. Worth noting for this clone: Its matching antigen is unknown.

The clonotype originates from a human donor with alopecia areata. The input for sequencing was CD8+ T cells sorted from blood, taken at week 4, from a patient treated with tofacitinib.

The CDR3 is CSVLQQNTEAFF. The DNA for the CDR3 is TGCAGCGTTTTACAGCAGAACACTGAAGCTTTCTTT. The chain links TRBV29-1 to TRBJ1-1; D uncertain. Germline-derived CDR1 and CDR2 are SQVTM and ANQGSEA. Trimming stripped 5 bases from V and 1 base from J, with 8 bases between. CDR3 length: 12 residues. The full variable domain, completed using reference TRBV29-1 and TRBJ1-1, is SAVISQKPSRDICQRGTSLTIQCQVDSQVTMMFWYRQQPGQSLTLIATANQGSEATYESGFVIDKFPISRPNLTFSTLTVSNMSPEDSSIYLCSVLQQNTEAFFGQGTRLTVV.